This section outlines one T cell receptor beta chain sequence together with its context. The antigen it binds to is not known. Base qualities were left out, and no much larger clone turns up one base away. Participants in the prospective study were aged 18 to 89 years, lived in some 24 United States geographic areas, and enrolled through a virtual design. Cohort assignment in the prospective study relied on participant-reported clinical history from a screening survey and a study questionnaire. ImmuneRACE Cohort 3 recovered participants were defined by two consecutive negative NP/OP PCR tests, healthcare professional clearance, or symptom resolution. In the prospective study, mobile phlebotomists collected whole blood, serum and a nasopharyngeal or oropharyngeal swab from each participant. Additional blood draws and questionnaires over an approximately 2-month period could optionally be provided by prospective study participants. Before DNA extraction, blood samples from the prospective study were shipped at room temperature or frozen.

These data are taken from a study of blood T cell repertoires in COVID-19 (dated by TCRdb to 2018 to 2020). With regard to the full study: Collaborator samples came from the United States, Italy and Spain and covered acute and convalescent phases of COVID-19. The dataset comprised deeply sampled blood TCRbeta repertoires from subjects exposed to, actively infected with, or recovered from COVID-19. Where HLA class I and class II types were available, the types were taken from metadata supplied by the sample provider, not from assay-based typing. The samples were drawn from the first 160 participants of the ongoing ImmuneRACE study and from over a thousand subjects provided by 6 global collaborators. The sample metadata nearly always contained a de-identified subject ID, COVID-19 status, age in years and sex. The prospective study material was composed of cDNA or gDNA derived from T cells, B-cell-depleted T cells, or PBMCs. The repertoires were released in a freely available public database meant as a resource for research on the immune response to SARS-CoV-2.

Study-wide findings and limitations: The amount of clinical and demographic metadata varied by source and participant and was provided uncurated.

TCRbeta CDR3 regions were amplified from genomic DNA using the immunoSEQ Assay, a bias-controlled multiplex PCR. The authors processed their data as follows. Within the assay, amplification of reference gene primers was used to estimate how many nucleated cells each sample contained. To quantify the absolute abundance of each unique TCRbeta CDR3 rearrangement, sequence reads were collapsed and filtered. For each sample, productive Simpson clonality was calculated by taking the square root of Simpson's diversity index across productive rearrangements. The table was pulled from immuneACCESS by TCRdb, which kept in-frame rearrangements only. Such tables lose some clones; where checked, under half of the loss comes from unresolved V genes, and the rest has no known cause. V and J calls and clone size are given by that table; D and trimming were obtained from the DNA. The sample records about 350,000 clones, more than 85% of which are singletons. In total, the top ten clones hold roughly 1% of the sample.

The CDR3 holds 14 amino acids from the cysteine to the phenylalanine. The CDR3 DNA has 42 bases and is translated from base 1. V is clipped by 7 bases and J by 1 base, and the sequence between their germline boundaries is 14 bases long. Looking up the germline V gene yields CDR1 SGHRS and CDR2 YFSETQ. The sequence links TRBV5-1 to TRBJ2-5; the D gene is unclear. This sequence was found in a woman aged 25 to 45 who had recovered from COVID-19. The sequencing sample was made of PBMCs or T cells enriched from blood (not recorded which). The DNA sequence is given as TGCGCCAGCTCCTTCCGGCGGCCCCAAGAGACCCAGTACTTC. The resulting protein is CASSFRRPQETQYF.